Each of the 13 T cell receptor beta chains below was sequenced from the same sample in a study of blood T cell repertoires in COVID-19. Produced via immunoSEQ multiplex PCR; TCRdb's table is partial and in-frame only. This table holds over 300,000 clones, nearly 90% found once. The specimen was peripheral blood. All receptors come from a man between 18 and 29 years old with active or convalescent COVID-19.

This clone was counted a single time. The CDR3 sequence is CASSQDRGTTEAFF. For the CDR3, the DNA is TGTGCCAGCAGCCAAGACAGGGGGACCACTGAAGCTTTCTTT. The chain recombines TRBV7-8 with TRBJ1-1, with 9 nucleotides matching TRBD1. J was trimmed by 4 bases and V by 5 bases; bases with no gene match: 5. CDR3 size: 14 residues. The germline gives CDR1 SGHVS, CDR2 FQNEAQ.

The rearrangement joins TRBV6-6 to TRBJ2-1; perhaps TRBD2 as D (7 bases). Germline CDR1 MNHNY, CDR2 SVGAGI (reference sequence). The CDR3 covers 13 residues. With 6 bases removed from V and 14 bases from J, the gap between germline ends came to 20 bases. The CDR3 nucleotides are TGTGCCAGCAGCTACGATTGGAGGGAGGGGGAGTTCTTC. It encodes CASSYDWREGEFF.

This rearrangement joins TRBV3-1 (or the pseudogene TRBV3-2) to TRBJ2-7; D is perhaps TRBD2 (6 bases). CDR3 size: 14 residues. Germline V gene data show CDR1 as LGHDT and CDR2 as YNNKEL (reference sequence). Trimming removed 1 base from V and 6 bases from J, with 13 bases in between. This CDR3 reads CASSQGWTNGEQYF. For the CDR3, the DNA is TGTGCCAGCAGCCAAGGATGGACTAACGGCGAGCAGTACTTC.

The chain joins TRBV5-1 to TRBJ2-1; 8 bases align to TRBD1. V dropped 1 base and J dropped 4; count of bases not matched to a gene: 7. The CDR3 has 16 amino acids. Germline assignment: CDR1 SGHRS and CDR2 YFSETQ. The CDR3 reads CASSLLAGQEYNEQFF. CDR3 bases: TGCGCCAGCAGCTTGCTTGCGGGACAGGAGTACAATGAGCAGTTCTTC. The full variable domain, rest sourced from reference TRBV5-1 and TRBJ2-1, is KAGVTQTPRYLIKTRGQQVTLSCSPISGHRSVSWYQQTPGQGLQFLFEYFSETQRNKGNFPGRFSGRQFSNSRSEMNVSTLELGDSALYLCASSLLAGQEYNEQFFGPGTRLTVL.

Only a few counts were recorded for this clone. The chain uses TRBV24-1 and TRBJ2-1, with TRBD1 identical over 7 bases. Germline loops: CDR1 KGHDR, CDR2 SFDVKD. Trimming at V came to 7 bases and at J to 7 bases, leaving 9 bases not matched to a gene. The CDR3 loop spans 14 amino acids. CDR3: CATRGTGTVNEQFF. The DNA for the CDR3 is TGTGCCACCAGGGGAACCGGGACAGTTAATGAGCAGTTCTTC.

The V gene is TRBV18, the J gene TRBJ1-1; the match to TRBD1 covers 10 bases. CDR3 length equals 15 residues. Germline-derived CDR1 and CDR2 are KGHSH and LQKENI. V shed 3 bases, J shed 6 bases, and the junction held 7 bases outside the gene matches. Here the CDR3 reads CASSPSGQGSAEAFF. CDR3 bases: TGTGCCAGCTCACCCTCGGGACAGGGGAGCGCTGAAGCTTTCTTT.

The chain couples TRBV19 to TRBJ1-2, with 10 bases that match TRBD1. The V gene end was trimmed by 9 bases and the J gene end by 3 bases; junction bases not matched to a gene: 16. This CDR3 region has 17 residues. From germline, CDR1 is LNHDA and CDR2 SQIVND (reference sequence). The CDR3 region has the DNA TGTGCCAGCAGTCACGGGCCCCGGGACAGGGGACACTATGGCTACACCTTC. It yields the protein CASSHGPRDRGHYGYTF.

DNA for the CDR3: TGTGCCAGTAGTGGACAAATCAGCGGGAGCGCCCCCTACAATGAGCAGTTCTTC. Translation: CASSGQISGSAPYNEQFF. The V gene is TRBV19, the J gene TRBJ2-1, with TRBD2 matching 8 bases. The germline CDR1 and CDR2 sequences are LNHDA and SQIVND (reference sequence). The CDR3 consists of 18 residues. Trimming cost V 5 bases and J 2 bases; bases outside gene matches: 14. Supplemented by reference TRBV19 and TRBJ2-1, the full variable domain reads DGGITQSPKYLFRKEGQNVTLSCEQNLNHDAMYWYRQDPGQGLRLIYYSQIVNDFQKGDIAEGYSVSREKKESFPLTVTSAQKNPTAFYLCASSGQISGSAPYNEQFFGPGTRLTVL.

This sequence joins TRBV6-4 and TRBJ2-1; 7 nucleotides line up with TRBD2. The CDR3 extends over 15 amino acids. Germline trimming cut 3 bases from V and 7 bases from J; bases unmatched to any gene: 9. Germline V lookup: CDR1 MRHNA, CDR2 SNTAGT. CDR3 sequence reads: CASSEPGLPRNEQFF. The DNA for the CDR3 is TGTGCCAGCAGTGAACCGGGACTACCTCGGAATGAGCAGTTCTTC.

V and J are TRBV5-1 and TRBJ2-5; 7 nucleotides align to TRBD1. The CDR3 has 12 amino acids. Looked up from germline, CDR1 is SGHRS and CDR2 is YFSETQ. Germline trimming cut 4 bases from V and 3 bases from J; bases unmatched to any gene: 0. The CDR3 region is CASSGQEETQYF. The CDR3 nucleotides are TGCGCCAGCAGCGGACAGGAAGAGACCCAGTACTTC.

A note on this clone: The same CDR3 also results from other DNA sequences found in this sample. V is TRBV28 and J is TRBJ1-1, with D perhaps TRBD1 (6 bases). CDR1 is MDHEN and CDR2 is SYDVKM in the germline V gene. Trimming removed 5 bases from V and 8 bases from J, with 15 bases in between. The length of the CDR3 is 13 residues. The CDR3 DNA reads TGTGCCAGCAGTCTAGGGGGACGGACCGAAGCTTTCTTT. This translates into CASSLGGRTEAFF.

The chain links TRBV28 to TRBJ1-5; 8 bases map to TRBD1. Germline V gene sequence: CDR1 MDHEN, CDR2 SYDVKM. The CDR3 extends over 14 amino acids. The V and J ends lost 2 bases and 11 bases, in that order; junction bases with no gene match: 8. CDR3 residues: CASSLQGARMAQHF. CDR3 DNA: TGTGCCAGCAGTTTACAGGGGGCCCGGATGGCCCAGCATTTT.

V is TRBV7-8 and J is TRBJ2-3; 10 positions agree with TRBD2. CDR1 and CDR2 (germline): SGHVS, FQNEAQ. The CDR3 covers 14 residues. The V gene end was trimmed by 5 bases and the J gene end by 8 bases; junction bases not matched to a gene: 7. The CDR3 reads CASSLSGGARTQYF. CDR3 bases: TGTGCCAGCAGCCTGAGCGGGGGGGCCCGTACGCAGTATTTT.